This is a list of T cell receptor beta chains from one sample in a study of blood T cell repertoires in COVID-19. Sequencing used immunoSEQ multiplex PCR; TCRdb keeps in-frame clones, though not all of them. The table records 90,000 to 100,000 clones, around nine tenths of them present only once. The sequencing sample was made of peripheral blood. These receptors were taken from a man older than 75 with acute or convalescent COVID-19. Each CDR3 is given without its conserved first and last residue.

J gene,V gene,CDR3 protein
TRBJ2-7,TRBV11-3,ASSFRLGGEQY
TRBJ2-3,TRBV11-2,ASTKTGASTDTQY
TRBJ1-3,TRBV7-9,ASSGGGNTIY
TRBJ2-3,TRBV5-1,ASSWDSHSDTQY
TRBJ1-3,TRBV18,ASSGTVGVGNTIY
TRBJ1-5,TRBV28,ASSFQGSNQPQH
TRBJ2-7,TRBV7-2,ASSTPRRLRETYEQY
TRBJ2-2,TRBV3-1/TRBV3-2,ASSQDPGLGELF
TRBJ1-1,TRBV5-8,ASSLGGPAEAF
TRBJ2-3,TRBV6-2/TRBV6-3,ASSYSLAGGDMTDTQY
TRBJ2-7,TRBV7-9,ASSPTGPGGEQY
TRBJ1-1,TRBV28,ASSLSVVDSEAF
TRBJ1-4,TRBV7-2,ASSVGQGSEKLF
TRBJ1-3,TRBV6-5,ASRRAIGNTIY
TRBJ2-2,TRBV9,ASSVRPTGGQGTGELF
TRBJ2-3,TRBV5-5,ASSNLGTGGPDTQY
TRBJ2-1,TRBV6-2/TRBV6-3,ASSNRGVPDEQF
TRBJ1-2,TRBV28,ASSLEQGTYGYT
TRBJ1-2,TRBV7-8,ASSTTLTGGAGYT
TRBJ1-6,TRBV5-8,ASNPTGTYNSPLH
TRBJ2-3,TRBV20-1,SASTASGLDTQY
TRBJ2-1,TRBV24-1,ATSDGLAGIANEQF
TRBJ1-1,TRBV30,AWSARQGPEAF
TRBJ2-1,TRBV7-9,ASSLVDSEQF
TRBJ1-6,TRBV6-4,ASSDSRIQGNSPLH
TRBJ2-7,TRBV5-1,ASSATGAGQY
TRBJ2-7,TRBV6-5,ASRTTSGVLGEQY
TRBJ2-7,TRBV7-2,ASSLGPKGAGEQY
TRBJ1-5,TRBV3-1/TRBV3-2,ASSQGNEGSNQPQH
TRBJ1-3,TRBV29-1,SVWDRSSGNTIY
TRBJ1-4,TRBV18,ASSPAQGANEKLF
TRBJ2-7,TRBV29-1,SVEGTSGQFGVYEQY
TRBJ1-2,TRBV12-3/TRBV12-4,ASSFLHGYT
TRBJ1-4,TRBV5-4,ASSQDSYNEKLF
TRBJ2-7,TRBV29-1,SATGQGSFYEQY
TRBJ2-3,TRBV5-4,ASSVRPTGFTDTQY
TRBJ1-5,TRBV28,ASNPPNQPQH
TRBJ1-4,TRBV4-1,ASSPTRGEKLF
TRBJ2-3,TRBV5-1,ASSFRGTDTQY
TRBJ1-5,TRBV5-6,ASSLSTGTNRGQPQH
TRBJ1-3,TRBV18,ASSPSGNTIY
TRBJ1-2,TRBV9,ASSVWEGGGYT
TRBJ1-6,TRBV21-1,ASSMQTEINSPLH
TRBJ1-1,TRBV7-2,ASSPLVQMNTEAF
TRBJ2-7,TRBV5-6,ASSAGQAPDGSYEQY